Listed here are 32 T cell receptor beta chains from one sample, sequenced in a study of cytomegalovirus exposure and HLA in healthy donors. The PCR contained 60 Vbeta and 13 Jbeta primers. Sequencing was performed with immunoSEQ multiplex PCR; in TCRdb, only in-frame clones are kept and a portion is missing. The sample records about 180,000 clones, 81% being singletons. The sequenced material came from PBMCs. These receptors were obtained from a woman younger than 45 in good health and CMV-seronegative.

The genes are TRBV18 and TRBJ2-5; 9 bases agree with TRBD2. The end of the DNA is better explained by TRBJ2-7, so the J call may be wrong. The CDR3 runs to 14 residues. Germline CDR1 is KGHSH and CDR2 is LQKENI. CDR3 in DNA: TGTGCCAGCTCACCCCTGGCGGGAGGGCACGAGCAGTACTTC. As protein: CASSPLAGGHEQYF.

CDR3 sequence reads: CASSLGDGTAQPQHF. In DNA form, the CDR3 reads TGCGCCAGCAGCTTGGGGGACGGGACAGCGCAGCCCCAGCATTTT. The chain has TRBV5-1 and TRBJ1-5; 7 bases align to TRBD1. Per the germline V gene, CDR1 is SGHRS and CDR2 is YFSETQ. The CDR3 has 15 residues. J lost 7 bases, V lost 0 bases, and 7 bases had no gene match. The whole variable domain, filled in from reference TRBV5-1 and TRBJ1-5, reads KAGVTQTPRYLIKTRGQQVTLSCSPISGHRSVSWYQQTPGQGLQFLFEYFSETQRNKGNFPGRFSGRQFSNSRSEMNVSTLELGDSALYLCASSLGDGTAQPQHFGDGTRLSIL.

This chain joins TRBV11-2 and TRBJ2-7; 9 bases align to TRBD2. Germline V gene sequence: CDR1 SGHAT, CDR2 FQNNGV. This CDR3 is built from 15 residues. V lost 6 bases, J lost 6 bases, and 12 bases stayed unmatched. CDR3 bases: TGTGCCAGCAGGGGGATAGCGGGAGCGGAGCGCGAGCAGTACTTC. As protein: CASRGIAGAEREQYF.

The J gene is TRBJ2-3, the V gene TRBV7-8; 9 bases match TRBD1. V lost 5 bases to trimming and J lost 1 base; unmatched junction nucleotides: 7. CDR1 and CDR2 (germline): SGHVS, FQNEAQ. The CDR3 contains 16 residues. In nucleotides, the CDR3 is TGTGCCAGCAGCAAAAGACAGGGGGAGGGCACAGATACGCAGTATTTT. This codes for CASSKRQGEGTDTQYF.

The V gene is TRBV5-1, the J gene TRBJ2-2, with 8 bases aligning to TRBD1. Per germline, CDR1 SGHRS and CDR2 YFSETQ. The CDR3 totals 15 residues. After removal of 4 bases from V and 2 bases from J, the junction contained 4 bases not matched to a gene. CDR3 protein: CASSTGQGNTGELFF. CDR3 DNA: TGCGCCAGCAGCACCGGACAGGGAAACACCGGGGAGCTGTTTTTT.

Only a few counts were recorded for this clone. The rearrangement uses TRBV7-3 and TRBJ2-3; the match to TRBD2 covers 9 bases. The J segment lost 2 bases and the V segment lost 5 bases, leaving 11 bases of the junction unmatched. Per germline, CDR1 SGHTA and CDR2 FQGTGA. This CDR3 contains 17 residues. DNA for the CDR3: TGTGCCAGCAGCCCCAGGACTAGCGAGAAATTCACAGATACGCAGTATTTT. Translation: CASSPRTSEKFTDTQYF.

The rearrangement joins TRBV6-1 to TRBJ2-5; tentatively, D is TRBD1 or TRBD2 (5 bases each). The DNA end lines up better with TRBJ2-7; the J call may be wrong. CDR1 MNHNS and CDR2 SASEGT come from the germline V gene. CDR3 length equals 15 residues. The CDR3, as DNA: TGTGCCAGCAGTGACCTCCGGGACGTGGACTACGAGCAGTACTTC. Residues: CASSDLRDVDYEQYF.

The CDR3 here is CASSSGQGRNSPLHF. DNA for the CDR3: TGTGCCAGCAGCAGCGGACAGGGGCGGAATTCACCCCTCCACTTT. The V and J genes are TRBV5-4 and TRBJ1-6; 9 nucleotides line up with TRBD1. Germline-derived CDR1 and CDR2 are SGHNT and YYREEE (reference sequence). This CDR3 has 15 residues. J was trimmed by 7 bases and V by 4 bases; bases with no gene match: 6.

The V gene is TRBV19, the J gene TRBJ1-1; 9 bases fit TRBD1. The germline V gene has CDR1 LNHDA and CDR2 SQIVND (reference sequence). Trimming took 3 bases from V and 7 from J; bases not matched to a gene: 18. This CDR3 contains 18 residues. In DNA form, the CDR3 reads TGTGCCAGTAGTATGTATGTGGGGACAGGGTATTCGAAGGGTGAAGCTTTCTTT. It specifies CASSMYVGTGYSKGEAFF.

The chain is built from TRBV7-9 and TRBJ1-1; the D is unclear. The CDR3 is made up of 13 amino acids. V lost 6 bases and J lost 6, with 14 bases in between. Germline CDR1 and CDR2: SEHNR and FQNEAQ (reference sequence). The CDR3 region is CASRPTLGPEAFF. The CDR3 region has the DNA TGTGCCAGCAGACCGACACTGGGTCCTGAAGCTTTCTTT.

The gene calls are TRBV2 and TRBJ2-5; TRBD2 matches at 14 bases. CDR3 length equals 15 residues. The ends lost 6 bases at V and 5 bases at J; junction bases unmatched: 5. Germline-derived CDR1 and CDR2 are SNHLY and FYNNEI. The CDR3 DNA sequence: TGTGCCAGCAGCAAAAGGACTAGCGGGGGGGAGACCCAGTACTTC. It is translated as CASSKRTSGGETQYF.

This clone was counted only a few times. This rearrangement joins TRBV5-4 to TRBJ2-3, with TRBD1 matching 7 bases. The ends lost 3 bases at V and 2 bases at J; junction bases unmatched: 3. The germline V gene encodes CDR1 SGHNT and CDR2 YYREEE (reference sequence). The CDR3 is made up of 14 amino acids. DNA for the CDR3: TGTGCCAGCAGCTCGGGACAGCACACAGATACGCAGTATTTT. Translated, it gives CASSSGQHTDTQYF. The variable domain in full, completed from reference TRBV5-4 and TRBJ2-3, reads ETGVTQSPTHLIKTRGQQVTLRCSSQSGHNTVSWYQQALGQGPQFIFQYYREEENGRGNFPPRFSGLQFPNYSSELNVNALELDDSALYLCASSSGQHTDTQYFGPGTRLTVL.

With respect to this clone: Other DNA sequences from this sample encode an identical CDR3 as well. The chain has TRBV7-9 and TRBJ1-6; maybe TRBD1 (5 bases). The CDR3 totals 14 residues. Germline CDR1 reads SEHNR; CDR2 reads FQNEAQ (reference sequence). The ends were cut back, 6 bases at V and 4 bases at J, with 10 bases in the middle. The CDR3 reads CASSSRDYNSPLHF. CDR3 DNA: TGTGCCAGCAGTTCCAGGGATTATAATTCACCCCTCCACTTT.

This clone has a single count. At one end the junction does not follow the germline gene, possibly because of a read error. Additional DNA sequences in this sample encode the identical CDR3. This chain uses TRBV5-6 with TRBJ2-6; D possibly corresponds to TRBD1 (5 bases). The germline gives CDR1 SGHDT, CDR2 YYEEEE. This CDR3 comprises 16 residues. CDR3 residues: CASSYRFRSGANVLTF. The CDR3 DNA reads TGTGCCAGCAGCTACAGGTTCAGGTCTGGGGCCAACGTCCTGACCTTC.

This clone has a single count. The chain carries TRBV13 and TRBJ2-4; D may be TRBD1 (5 bases). The CDR3 covers 12 residues. With 4 bases removed from V and 9 bases from J, the gap between germline ends came to 10 bases. Per germline, CDR1 PRHDT and CDR2 FYEKMQ (reference sequence). The CDR3 loop is CASSSSQGIQYF. Written as DNA, the CDR3 is TGTGCCAGCAGCTCCAGTCAGGGCATTCAGTACTTC.

The chain carries TRBV7-2 and TRBJ2-3, with 12 positions matching TRBD2. In germline, CDR1 is SGHTA, CDR2 FQGNSA. Trimming took 5 bases from V and 7 from J; bases not matched to a gene: 10. This CDR3 is built from 16 residues. The CDR3 protein is CASSLEASGRAHTQYF. The CDR3, as DNA: TGTGCCAGCAGCCTAGAGGCTAGCGGGAGGGCCCATACGCAGTATTTT.

The chain uses TRBV7-9 and TRBJ2-4; weak D call: TRBD2 (5 bases). This CDR3 has 15 residues. Germline CDR1 and CDR2: SEHNR and FQNEAQ (reference sequence). V lost 1 base to trimming and J lost 0 bases, with 7 bases between them. The CDR3 sequence: CASSLVGLAKNIQYF. The CDR3 DNA is TGTGCCAGCAGCTTAGTCGGACTAGCCAAAAACATTCAGTACTTC.

The chain combines TRBV30 with TRBJ2-5; D ambiguous. Germline V CDR1 and CDR2: GTSNPN, SVGIG (reference sequence). The CDR3 spans 15 residues. Trimming took 3 bases from V and 4 from J, leaving 18 bases between them. This CDR3 reads CAWRTQAHFGETQYF. For the CDR3, the DNA is TGTGCCTGGAGAACCCAGGCCCATTTTGGAGAGACCCAGTACTTC.

The rearrangement uses TRBV5-1 and TRBJ2-7; 9 bases line up with TRBD2. Trimming cost V 1 base and J 2 bases; bases outside gene matches: 4. CDR1 is SGHRS and CDR2 is YFSETQ in the germline V gene. The CDR3 runs to 15 residues. The CDR3 here is CASSLIGGGAYEQYF. Here the CDR3 DNA reads TGCGCCAGCAGCTTGATCGGCGGGGGGGCCTACGAGCAGTACTTC.

This chain uses TRBV6-6 with TRBJ1-3; D is uncertain. The germline gives CDR1 MNHNY, CDR2 SVGAGI (reference sequence). The CDR3 has 14 amino acids. With 7 bases removed from V and 2 bases from J, the gap between germline ends came to 12 bases. CDR3 loop: CASTNHSPGNTIYF. The CDR3 nucleotides are TGTGCCAGCACCAACCATAGCCCTGGAAACACCATATATTTT.

The rearrangement uses TRBV6-1 and TRBJ2-7; a possible D gene is TRBD2 (6 bases). V lost 4 bases, J lost 3 bases, and 13 bases lay in between. CDR3 length: 14 residues. The germline gives CDR1 MNHNS, CDR2 SASEGT. CDR3 in amino acids: CASSGGTASYEQYF. DNA for the CDR3: TGTGCCAGCAGTGGAGGGACTGCGAGCTACGAGCAGTACTTC.

The chain employs TRBV6-1 and TRBJ2-5, with 11 bases lining up with TRBD1. The germline V gene encodes CDR1 MNHNS and CDR2 SASEGT. V dropped 4 bases and J dropped 4; count of bases not matched to a gene: 11. This CDR3 is built from 17 residues. Here the CDR3 reads CASSASFGTGGRETQYF. In DNA form, the CDR3 reads TGTGCCAGCAGTGCCTCTTTCGGGACAGGGGGGAGAGAGACCCAGTACTTC.

The chain carries TRBV7-8 and TRBJ2-5; 8 nucleotides agree with TRBD2. The J segment lost 5 bases and the V segment lost 6 bases, leaving 8 bases of the junction unmatched. Germline values: CDR1 SGHVS, CDR2 FQNEAQ. This CDR3 is 14 amino acids long. CDR3: CASRERESVETQYF. The CDR3 DNA follows: TGTGCCAGCAGGGAGCGGGAGTCGGTGGAGACCCAGTACTTC.

The chain carries TRBV4-2 and TRBJ2-5, with D perhaps TRBD2 (5 bases). The CDR3 spans 16 residues. Germline CDR1 is LGHNA and CDR2 is YNFKEQ. V lost 0 bases, J lost 4 bases, and 15 bases lay in between. CDR3 loop: CASSQDLWLGGETQYF. DNA for the CDR3: TGTGCCAGCAGCCAAGATCTTTGGCTAGGAGGAGAGACCCAGTACTTC.

Comment on this clone: The junction does not match germline at one end; this may be a read error. The chain employs TRBV7-9 and TRBJ2-6; TRBD1 is a possible D gene (5 bases). Germline assignment: CDR1 SEHNR and CDR2 FQNEAQ (reference sequence). CDR3 length: 16 residues. This chain's CDR3 is CASSLRVASGANGLTF. The DNA for the CDR3 is TGTGCCAGCAGCTTAAGAGTTGCCTCTGGGGCCAACGGCCTGACTTTC.

The CDR3 loop reads CASSEASGSTQNEQFF. The CDR3 region has the DNA TGTGCCAGCAGTGAAGCGAGCGGGAGTACCCAAAATGAGCAGTTCTTC. This sequence joins TRBV2 and TRBJ2-1; 8 bases fit TRBD2. Germline CDR1 and CDR2: SNHLY and FYNNEI. The CDR3 consists of 16 residues. J gave up 7 bases and V 0 bases, and 8 bases lay outside the gene matches.

This clone was detected a few times. The chain carries TRBV4-3 and TRBJ1-1; D is perhaps TRBD1 (6 bases). Germline values: CDR1 LGHNA, CDR2 YSLEER. The CDR3 runs 14 residues. V lost 5 bases, J lost 5 bases, and 15 bases lay in between. CDR3 in amino acids: CASSLLRGGTEAFF. The DNA for the CDR3 is TGCGCCAGCAGCTTACTCAGGGGAGGGACTGAAGCTTTCTTT.

This chain uses TRBV5-1 with TRBJ2-7; 9 bases align to TRBD1. In germline, CDR1 is SGHRS, CDR2 YFSETQ. This CDR3 region has 13 residues. J gave up 7 bases and V 3 bases, and 5 bases lay outside the gene matches. CDR3 bases: TGCGCCAGCAGCTCGACAGGGGGTGGGGAGCAGTACTTC. Amino acid sequence: CASSSTGGGEQYF.

The chain joins TRBV5-8 to TRBJ2-4; TRBD2 is a possible D gene (6 bases). V lost 0 bases and J 14 bases, leaving 21 bases between the germline ends. The length of the CDR3 is 15 residues. Germline CDR1 is SGHTS and CDR2 is YDEGEE. The CDR3 is CASSLGLVGRRCEYF. The DNA of the CDR3 is TGTGCCAGCAGCTTGGGACTAGTCGGGCGGCGATGTGAGTACTTC.

This clone was observed once. The V and J genes are TRBV9 and TRBJ2-7; 7 bases are shared with TRBD1. CDR1 is SGDLS and CDR2 is YYNGEE in the germline V gene. The CDR3 covers 13 residues. The J segment lost 2 bases and the V segment lost 7 bases, leaving 6 bases of the junction unmatched. CDR3 amino acids: CASDDREPYEQYF. CDR3 sequence (DNA): TGTGCCAGCGATGACAGGGAGCCCTACGAGCAGTACTTC.

CDR3 nucleotide sequence: TGCGCCAGCAGCTTGGCTACTAGCTATACGCAGTATTTT. Protein sequence: CASSLATSYTQYF. This sequence joins TRBV5-1 and TRBJ2-3; D is perhaps TRBD2 (6 bases). Germline CDR1 reads SGHRS; CDR2 reads YFSETQ. V was trimmed by 0 bases and J by 7 bases, leaving 9 bases between them. The CDR3 has 13 amino acids.

The rearrangement links TRBV5-1 to TRBJ2-7; D is ambiguous. The CDR3 extends over 15 amino acids. Germline V gene sequence: CDR1 SGHRS, CDR2 YFSETQ. Deletions cut 0 bases from V and 0 bases from J, with 10 bases between. In DNA, the CDR3 is TGCGCCAGCAGCTTGGGGGCCGATCGCTCCTACGAGCAGTACTTC. Amino acids: CASSLGADRSYEQYF.